This T cell receptor beta chain comes out of a study of low-dose radiotherapy and immunotherapy resistance in tumors. Study as a whole: The fractionation for Cohort 1 was 0.5 Gy per fraction every 2 weeks, totaling 6.5 Gy.

This clonotype was counted ten times or more. This CDR3 is 15 amino acids long. The ends lost 5 bases at V and 7 bases at J; junction bases unmatched: 5. Germline V gene sequence: CDR1 MNHNS, CDR2 SASEGT. As to time point: before trial treatment. Eligibility required advanced solid tumors lacking tumor-infiltrating lymphocytes. TRAV- and TRBV-specific primers primed first-strand cDNA, covering alpha and beta chains. Amplification of TCRs used a constant-region primer and V-primer adapter for roughly 20 PCR cycles. TCRdb re-called the reads with MiXCR, one entry per CDR3 protein. The table has 55,000 to 70,000 distinct CDR3 sequences, under 30% seen once.

The chain employs TRBV6-1 and TRBJ2-1; TRBD2 aligns across 13 bases. The sample in question was PBMCs, obtained before treatment. The receptor's source is a male donor with prostate cancer. For the CDR3, the DNA is TGTGCCAGCAGTCGTACTAGCGGGGGGGCAAATGAGCAGTTCTTC. This translates into CASSRTSGGANEQFF.